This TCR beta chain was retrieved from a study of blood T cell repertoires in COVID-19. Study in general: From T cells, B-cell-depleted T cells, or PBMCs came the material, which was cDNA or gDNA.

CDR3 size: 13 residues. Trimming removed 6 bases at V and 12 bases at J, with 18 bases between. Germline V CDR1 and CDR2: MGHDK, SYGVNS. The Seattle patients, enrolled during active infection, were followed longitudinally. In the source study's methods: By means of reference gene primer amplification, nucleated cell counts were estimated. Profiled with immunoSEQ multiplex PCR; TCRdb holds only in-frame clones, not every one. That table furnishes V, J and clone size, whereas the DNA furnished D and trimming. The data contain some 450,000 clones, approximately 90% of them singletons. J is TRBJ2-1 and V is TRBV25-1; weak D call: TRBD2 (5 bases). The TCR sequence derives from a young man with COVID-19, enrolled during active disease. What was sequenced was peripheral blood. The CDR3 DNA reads TGTGCCAGCAGCCAAGCGGATACGGTGGGGCAGTTCTTC. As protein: CASSQADTVGQFF.